This T cell receptor beta chain is drawn from a study of cytomegalovirus exposure and HLA in healthy donors. Study-level points and caveats: Segments of the TCR beta V type were, in most cases, productive about 87% or about 30% of the time in an earlier analysis.

Germline assignment: CDR1 SGDLS and CDR2 YYNGEE. The CDR3 spans 15 residues. Trimming pared 0 bases from V and 4 bases from J, leaving 11 bases between. About this clone: Its antigen is currently unknown.

Amplification used 60 Vbeta primers and 13 Jbeta primers. The assay was immunoSEQ multiplex PCR, and TCRdb's table has in-frame clones only and misses some. The profile shows about 230,000 clones, approximately 80% of them singletons. The genes are TRBV9 and TRBJ2-1; tentatively, D is TRBD1 (6 bases). The sample consisted of PBMCs. The TCR was taken from a woman between 35 and 50 years old in good health and CMV-seronegative. The CDR3 here is CASSVEQGLYNEQFF. The CDR3 DNA sequence: TGTGCCAGCAGCGTAGAACAGGGTTTGTACAATGAGCAGTTCTTC.